Below, one TCR beta chain is given with its context. Antigen: not known. The data derive from a study of cytomegalovirus exposure and HLA in healthy donors. Findings and caveats of the study: It was taken for granted in presence/absence analyses that sequencing depth across donors was roughly uniform. A later analysis appeared to link common viral pathogens to several of the most significant clusters.

Amplification used 60 Vbeta primers and 13 Jbeta primers. This table comes from immunoSEQ multiplex PCR, and its TCRdb copy is limited to in-frame clones, with some not included. This sample has about 170,000 clones; around 83% occur once, and the top ten carry 2% to 2.5%. The CDR3 loop spans 13 amino acids. Trimming removed 0 bases at V and 6 bases at J, with 8 bases between. The germline gives CDR1 SGHRS, CDR2 YFSETQ. The TCR was taken from a man between 18 and 29 years old in good health and CMV-seropositive. Source material: PBMCs. The rearrangement links TRBV5-1 to TRBJ2-3, with a tentative D call TRBD2 (5 bases). The CDR3 loop reads CASSLVRGDTQYF. In DNA, the CDR3 is TGCGCCAGCAGCTTGGTCAGAGGGGATACGCAGTATTTT.